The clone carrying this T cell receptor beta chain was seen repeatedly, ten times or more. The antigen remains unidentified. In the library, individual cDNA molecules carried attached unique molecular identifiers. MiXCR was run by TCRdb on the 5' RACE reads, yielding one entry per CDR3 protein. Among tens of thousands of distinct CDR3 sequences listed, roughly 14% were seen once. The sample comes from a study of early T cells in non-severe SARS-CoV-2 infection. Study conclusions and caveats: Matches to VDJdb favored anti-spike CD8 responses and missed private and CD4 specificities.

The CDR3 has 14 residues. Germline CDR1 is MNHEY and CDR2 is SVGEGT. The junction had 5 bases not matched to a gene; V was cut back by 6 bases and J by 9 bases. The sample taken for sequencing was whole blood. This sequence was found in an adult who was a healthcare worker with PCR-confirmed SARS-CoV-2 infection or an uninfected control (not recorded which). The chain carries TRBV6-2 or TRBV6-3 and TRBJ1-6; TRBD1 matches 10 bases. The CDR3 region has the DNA TGTGCCAGCAGCACCGGGACAGGGGCTTCACCCCTCCACTTT. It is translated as CASSTGTGASPLHF.